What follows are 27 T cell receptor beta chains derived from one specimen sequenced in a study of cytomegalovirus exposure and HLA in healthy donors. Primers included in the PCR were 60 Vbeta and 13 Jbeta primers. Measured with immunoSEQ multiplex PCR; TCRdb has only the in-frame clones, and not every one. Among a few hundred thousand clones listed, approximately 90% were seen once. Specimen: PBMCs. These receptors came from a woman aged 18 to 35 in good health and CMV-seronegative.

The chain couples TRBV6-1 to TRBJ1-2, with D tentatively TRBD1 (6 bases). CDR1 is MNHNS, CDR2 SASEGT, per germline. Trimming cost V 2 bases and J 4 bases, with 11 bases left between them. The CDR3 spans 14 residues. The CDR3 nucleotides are TGTGCCAGCAGTGAATGGACAGAGGGCTATGGCTACACCTTC. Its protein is CASSEWTEGYGYTF.

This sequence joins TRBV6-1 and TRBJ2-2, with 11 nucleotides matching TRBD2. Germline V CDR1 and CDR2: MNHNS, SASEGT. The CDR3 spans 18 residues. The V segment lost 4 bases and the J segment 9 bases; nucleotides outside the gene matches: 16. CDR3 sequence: CASSGGTGLAGGLRELFF. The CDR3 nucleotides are TGTGCCAGCAGTGGAGGGACAGGGCTAGCGGGGGGCCTCAGGGAGCTGTTTTTT.

The CDR3 nucleotides read TGTGCTAGTGGTTTGCTCCCCTACGAGCAGTACTTC. Its protein product is CASGLLPYEQYF. The V and J genes are TRBV12-5 and TRBJ2-7; no firm D call. Germline V CDR1 and CDR2: LGHNT, FRNRAP. Deletions cut 2 bases from V and 2 bases from J, with 4 bases between. CDR3 length: 12 amino acids.

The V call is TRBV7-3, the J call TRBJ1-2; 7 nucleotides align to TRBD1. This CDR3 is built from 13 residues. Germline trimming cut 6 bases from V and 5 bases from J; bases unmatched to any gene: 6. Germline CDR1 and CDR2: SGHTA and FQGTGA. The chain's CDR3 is CASSQDRMYGYTF. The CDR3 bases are TGTGCCAGCAGTCAGGACAGGATGTATGGCTACACCTTC.

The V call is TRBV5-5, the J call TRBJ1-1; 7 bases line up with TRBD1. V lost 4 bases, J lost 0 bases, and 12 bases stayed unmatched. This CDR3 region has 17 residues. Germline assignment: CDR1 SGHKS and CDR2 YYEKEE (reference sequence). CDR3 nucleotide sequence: TGTGCCAGCAGCCCAGGGGGGCCGGGGGCGATGAACACTGAAGCTTTCTTT. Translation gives CASSPGGPGAMNTEAFF.

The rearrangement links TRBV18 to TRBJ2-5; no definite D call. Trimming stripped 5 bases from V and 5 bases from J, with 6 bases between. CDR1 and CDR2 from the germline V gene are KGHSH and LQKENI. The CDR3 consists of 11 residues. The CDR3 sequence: CASSASETQYF. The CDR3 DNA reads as TGTGCCAGCTCAGCGTCGGAGACCCAGTACTTC.

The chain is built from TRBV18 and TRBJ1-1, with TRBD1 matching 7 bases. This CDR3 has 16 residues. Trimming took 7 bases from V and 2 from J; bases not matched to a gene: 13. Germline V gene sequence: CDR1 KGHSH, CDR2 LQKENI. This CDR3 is CASFKSRGGSNTEAFF. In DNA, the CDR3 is TGTGCCAGCTTCAAATCAAGAGGGGGCAGTAACACTGAAGCTTTCTTT.

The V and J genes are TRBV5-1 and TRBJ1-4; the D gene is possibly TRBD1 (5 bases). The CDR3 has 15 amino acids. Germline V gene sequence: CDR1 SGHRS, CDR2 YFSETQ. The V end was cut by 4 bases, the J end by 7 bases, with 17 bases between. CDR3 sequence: CASSPLGGSGEKLFF. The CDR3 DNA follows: TGCGCCAGCAGCCCCCTGGGGGGATCGGGTGAAAAACTGTTTTTT.

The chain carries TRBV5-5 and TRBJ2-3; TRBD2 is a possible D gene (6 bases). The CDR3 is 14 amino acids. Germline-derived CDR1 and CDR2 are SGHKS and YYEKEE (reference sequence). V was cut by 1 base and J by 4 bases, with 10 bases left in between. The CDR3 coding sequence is TGTGCCAGCAGCTTGTCCGGGGACTCAGATACGCAGTATTTT. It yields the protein CASSLSGDSDTQYF. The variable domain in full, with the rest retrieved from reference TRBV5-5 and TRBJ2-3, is DAGVTQSPTHLIKTRGQQVTLRCSPISGHKSVSWYQQVLGQGPQFIFQYYEKEERGRGNFPDRFSARQFPNYSSELNVNALLLGDSALYLCASSLSGDSDTQYFGPGTRLTVL.

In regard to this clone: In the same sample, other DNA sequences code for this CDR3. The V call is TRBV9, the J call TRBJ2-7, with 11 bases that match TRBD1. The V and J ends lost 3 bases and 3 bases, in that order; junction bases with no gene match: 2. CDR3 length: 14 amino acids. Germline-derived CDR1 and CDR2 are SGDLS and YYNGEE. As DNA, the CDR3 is TGTGCCAGCAGCGCCGGGACAGGGGGCTACGAGCAGTACTTC. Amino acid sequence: CASSAGTGGYEQYF.

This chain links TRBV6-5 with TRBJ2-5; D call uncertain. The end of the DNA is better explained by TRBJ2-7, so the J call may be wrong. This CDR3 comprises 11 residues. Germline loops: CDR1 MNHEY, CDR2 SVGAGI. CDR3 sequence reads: CASSYGPEQYF. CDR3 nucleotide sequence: TGTGCCAGCAGTTACGGGCCCGAGCAGTACTTC.

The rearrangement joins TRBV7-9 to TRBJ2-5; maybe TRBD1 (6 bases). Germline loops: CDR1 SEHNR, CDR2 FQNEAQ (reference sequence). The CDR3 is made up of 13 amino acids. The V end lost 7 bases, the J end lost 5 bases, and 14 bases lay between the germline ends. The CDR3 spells CASTTGSRETQYF. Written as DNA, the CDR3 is TGTGCCAGCACCACAGGGAGTCGGGAGACCCAGTACTTC.

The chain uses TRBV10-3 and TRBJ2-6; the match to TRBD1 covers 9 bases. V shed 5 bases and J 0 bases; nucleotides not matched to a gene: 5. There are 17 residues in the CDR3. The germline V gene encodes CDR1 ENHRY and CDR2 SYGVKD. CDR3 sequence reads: CAISPGQGNSGANVLTF. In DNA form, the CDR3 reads TGTGCCATCAGTCCGGGACAGGGAAACTCTGGGGCCAACGTCCTGACTTTC.

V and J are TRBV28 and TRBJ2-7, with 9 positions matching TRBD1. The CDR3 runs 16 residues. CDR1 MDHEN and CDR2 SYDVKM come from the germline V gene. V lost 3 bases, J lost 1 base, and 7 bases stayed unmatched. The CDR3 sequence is CASSFYGTGQSYEQYF. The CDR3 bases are TGTGCCAGCAGTTTCTACGGGACAGGGCAGTCCTACGAGCAGTACTTC.

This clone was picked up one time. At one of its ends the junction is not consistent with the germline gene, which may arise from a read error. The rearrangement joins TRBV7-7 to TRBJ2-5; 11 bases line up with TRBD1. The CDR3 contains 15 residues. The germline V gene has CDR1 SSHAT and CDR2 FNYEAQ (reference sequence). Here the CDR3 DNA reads TGTGCTAGCAGCCGGGACAGGGGGTACCAAGAGACCCAGTACTTC. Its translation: CASSRDRGYQETQYF.

The CDR3 protein is CAISSLGVEGTGELFF. In nucleotides, the CDR3 is TGTGCCATCAGTTCGCTCGGAGTCGAGGGCACCGGGGAGCTGTTTTTT. V usage is TRBV10-3 and J usage is TRBJ2-2, with D possibly matching TRBD2 (5 bases). Germline V gives CDR1 ENHRY, CDR2 SYGVKD. The CDR3 runs 16 residues. V lost 5 bases and J lost 4, with 17 bases in between.

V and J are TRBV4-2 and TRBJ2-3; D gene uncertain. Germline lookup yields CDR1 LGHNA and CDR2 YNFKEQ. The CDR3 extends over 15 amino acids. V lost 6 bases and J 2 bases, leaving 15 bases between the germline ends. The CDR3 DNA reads TGTGCCAGCAGTATTACCGACTTAAACACAGATACGCAGTATTTT. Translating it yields CASSITDLNTDTQYF.

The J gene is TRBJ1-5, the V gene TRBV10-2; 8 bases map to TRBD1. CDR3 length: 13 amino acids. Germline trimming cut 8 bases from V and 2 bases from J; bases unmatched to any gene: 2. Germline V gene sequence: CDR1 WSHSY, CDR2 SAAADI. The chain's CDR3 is CASGQGGNQPQHF. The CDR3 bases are TGCGCCAGCGGACAGGGAGGCAATCAGCCCCAGCATTTT.

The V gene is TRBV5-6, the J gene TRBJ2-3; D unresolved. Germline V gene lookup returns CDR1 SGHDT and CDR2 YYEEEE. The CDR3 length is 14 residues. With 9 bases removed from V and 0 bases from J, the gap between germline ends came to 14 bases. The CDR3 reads CATRGQASTDTQYF. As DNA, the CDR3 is TGTGCCACTCGTGGGCAGGCTAGCACAGATACGCAGTATTTT.

CDR3 in amino acids: CASSPLLAGGYNEQFF. Here the CDR3 DNA reads TGTGCCAGCAGTCCACTACTAGCGGGGGGTTACAATGAGCAGTTCTTC. This chain uses TRBV2 with TRBJ2-1, with 12 bases that match TRBD2. V lost 5 bases, J lost 4 bases, and 6 bases stayed unmatched. CDR3 length: 16 amino acids. The germline gives CDR1 SNHLY, CDR2 FYNNEI.

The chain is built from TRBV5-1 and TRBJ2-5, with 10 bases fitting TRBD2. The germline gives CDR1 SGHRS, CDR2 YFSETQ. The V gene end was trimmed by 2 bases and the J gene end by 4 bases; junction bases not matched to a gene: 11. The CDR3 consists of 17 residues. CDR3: CASSFGQVAGGIETQYF. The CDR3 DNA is TGCGCCAGCAGCTTCGGTCAGGTAGCGGGGGGCATAGAGACCCAGTACTTC.

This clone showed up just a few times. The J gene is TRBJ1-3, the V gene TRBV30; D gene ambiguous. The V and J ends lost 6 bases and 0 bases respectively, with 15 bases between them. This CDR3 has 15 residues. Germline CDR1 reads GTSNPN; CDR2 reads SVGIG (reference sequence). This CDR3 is CACSMPFSSGNTIYF. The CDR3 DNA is TGTGCCTGTTCTATGCCCTTTAGCTCTGGAAACACCATATATTTT.

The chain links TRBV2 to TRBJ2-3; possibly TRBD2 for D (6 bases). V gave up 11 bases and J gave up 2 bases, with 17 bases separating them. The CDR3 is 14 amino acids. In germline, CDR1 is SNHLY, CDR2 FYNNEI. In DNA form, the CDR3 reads TGTGCCCAGGCCGGGGGACCGTACACAGATACGCAGTATTTT. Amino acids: CAQAGGPYTDTQYF.

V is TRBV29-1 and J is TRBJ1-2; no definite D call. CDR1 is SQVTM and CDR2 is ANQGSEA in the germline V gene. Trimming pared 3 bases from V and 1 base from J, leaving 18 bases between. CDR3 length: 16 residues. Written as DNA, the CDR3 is TGCAGCGTTGATTTCCTTGGCGATCGGGGTAACTATGGCTACACCTTC. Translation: CSVDFLGDRGNYGYTF.

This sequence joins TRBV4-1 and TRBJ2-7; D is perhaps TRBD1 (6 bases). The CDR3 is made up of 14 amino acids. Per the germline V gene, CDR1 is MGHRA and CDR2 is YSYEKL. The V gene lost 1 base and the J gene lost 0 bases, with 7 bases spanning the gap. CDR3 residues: CASSQGDTSYEQYF. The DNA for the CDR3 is TGCGCCAGCAGCCAAGGGGACACCTCCTACGAGCAGTACTTC.

The chain's CDR3 is CASSDTGVEQYF. Here the CDR3 DNA reads TGCGCCAGCAGCGACACGGGAGTCGAGCAGTACTTC. This chain links TRBV5-1 with TRBJ2-7, with TRBD2 as a possible D gene (6 bases). V lost 4 bases to trimming and J lost 6 bases, with 11 bases between them. The germline gives CDR1 SGHRS, CDR2 YFSETQ. The CDR3 is 12 amino acids.

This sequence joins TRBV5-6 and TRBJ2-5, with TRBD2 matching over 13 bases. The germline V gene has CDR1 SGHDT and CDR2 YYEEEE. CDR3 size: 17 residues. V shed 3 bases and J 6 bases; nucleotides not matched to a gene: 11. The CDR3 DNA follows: TGTGCCAGCAGCTCTACTAGCGGGGGGGCCTTCGGTCAGACCCAGTACTTC. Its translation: CASSSTSGGAFGQTQYF.